Here is one T cell receptor beta chain with its context. Its antigen is currently unknown. The germline CDR1 and CDR2 sequences are SEHNR and FQNEAQ (reference sequence). There are 11 residues in the CDR3. V was clipped by 3 bases and J by 3 bases, with 2 bases between them. Version v3.0 of the immunoSEQ assay ran at survey level. Libraries were prepared by immunoSEQ multiplex PCR; TCRdb keeps only in-frame clonotypes and omits some of them. The repertoire holds roughly 37,000 clones, roughly 80% seen once, with around 5.5% in the top ten. Donors each had at least one pre-ART PBMC sample and at least two post-ART ones. Cryopreserved PBMC numbered roughly 1-10 million per sample before DNA extraction. This entry belongs to a study of long-term antiretroviral therapy in people with HIV. Broader study findings: Dominating the repertoire at all time points were the clones that expanded before ART.

The chain recombines TRBV7-9 with TRBJ2-5; D uncertain. This specimen consisted of unsorted PBMCs, obtained 3.4 years after starting antiretroviral therapy. This receptor was taken from a man aged 25-45 years with HIV. CDR3 nucleotide sequence: TGTGCCAGCAGCTTCAAAGAGACCCAGTACTTC. This encodes CASSFKETQYF.